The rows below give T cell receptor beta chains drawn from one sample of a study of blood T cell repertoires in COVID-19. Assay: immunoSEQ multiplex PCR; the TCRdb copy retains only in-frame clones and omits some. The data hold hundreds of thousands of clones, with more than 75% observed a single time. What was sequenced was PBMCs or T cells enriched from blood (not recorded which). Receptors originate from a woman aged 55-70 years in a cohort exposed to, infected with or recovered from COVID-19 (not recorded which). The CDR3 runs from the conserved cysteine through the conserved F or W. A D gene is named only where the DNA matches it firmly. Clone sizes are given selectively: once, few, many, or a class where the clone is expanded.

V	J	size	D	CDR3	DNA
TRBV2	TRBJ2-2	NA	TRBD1	CASSGQGNAGELFF	TGTGCCAGCAGTGGACAGGGGAACGCCGGGGAGCTGTTTTTT
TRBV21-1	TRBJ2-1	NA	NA	CASSKGGPLSGSINEQFF	TGTGCCAGCAGCAAAGGAGGCCCTTTGAGCGGGAGTATCAATGAGCAGTTCTTC
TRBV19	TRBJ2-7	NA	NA	CASSSGTGSSPYEQYF	TGTGCCAGTAGTTCGGGCACAGGGTCCTCCCCCTACGAGCAGTACTTC
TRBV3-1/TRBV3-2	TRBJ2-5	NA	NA	CASSEFGTPEGETQYF	TGTGCCAGCAGCGAATTCGGGACTCCCGAGGGGGAGACCCAGTACTTC
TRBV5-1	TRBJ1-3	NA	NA	CASSLGGESSGNTIYF	TGCGCCAGCAGCTTGGGTGGGGAGAGCTCTGGAAACACCATATATTTT
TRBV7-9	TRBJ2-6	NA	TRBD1	CASSLGDSPSPGANVLTF	TGTGCCAGCAGCTTAGGGGACAGCCCAAGTCCTGGGGCCAACGTCCTGACTTTC
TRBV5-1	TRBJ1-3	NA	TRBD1	CASSLGQGGNTIYF	TGCGCCAGCAGCTTGGGACAGGGCGGAAACACCATATATTTT
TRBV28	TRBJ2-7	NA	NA	CASINPGDSYEQYF	TGTGCCAGCATTAACCCGGGGGATTCCTACGAGCAGTACTTC
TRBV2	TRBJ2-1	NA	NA	CASSLFSGNEQFF	TGTGCCAGCAGTCTCTTTAGTGGCAATGAGCAGTTCTTC
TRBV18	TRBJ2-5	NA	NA	CASSPFGGKTQYF	TGTGCCAGCTCACCCTTTGGCGGGAAGACCCAGTACTTC
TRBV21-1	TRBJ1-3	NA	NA	CASSKLLQGTGNTIYF	TGTGCCAGCAGCAAACTTCTCCAGGGTACTGGAAACACCATATATTTT
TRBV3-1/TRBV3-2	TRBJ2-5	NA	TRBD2	CASSQDRNSGREETQYF	TGTGCCAGCAGCCAAGATCGGAATAGCGGGAGGGAAGAGACCCAGTACTTC
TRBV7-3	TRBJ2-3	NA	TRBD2	CASSSGLAGVRTDTQYF	TGTGCCAGCAGCTCGGGACTAGCGGGAGTCAGAACAGATACGCAGTATTTT
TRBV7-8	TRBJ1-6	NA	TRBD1	CASSLDLGAGGSSPLHF	TGTGCCAGCAGCTTAGATCTTGGGGCAGGGGGCAGTTCACCCCTCCACTTT
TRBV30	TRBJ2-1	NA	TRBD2	CAWTSGNYNEQFF	TGTGCCTGGACTAGCGGGAACTACAATGAGCAGTTCTTC
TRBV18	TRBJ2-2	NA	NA	CASSPYRAGDTGELFF	TGTGCCAGCTCACCTTATCGCGCTGGAGACACCGGGGAGCTGTTTTTT
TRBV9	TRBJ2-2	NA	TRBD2	CASSAGLAGGTGELFF	TGTGCCAGCAGCGCCGGACTAGCGGGTGGGACCGGGGAGCTGTTTTTT
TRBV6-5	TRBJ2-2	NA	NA	CASSSPGAAGELFF	TGTGCCAGCAGTTCCCCAGGGGCGGCCGGGGAGCTGTTTTTT
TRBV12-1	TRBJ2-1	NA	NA	CASSTRRQDRGNEQFF	TGTGCCAGCAGCACCCGACGACAGGACCGGGGCAATGAGCAGTTCTTC
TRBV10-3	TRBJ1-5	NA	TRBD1	CAISAGQGSNQPQHF	TGTGCCATCAGTGCTGGACAGGGTAGCAATCAGCCCCAGCATTTT
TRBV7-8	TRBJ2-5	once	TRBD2	CASGILAGGSGTQYF	TGTGCCAGCGGAATACTAGCGGGAGGGTCAGGGACCCAGTACTTC
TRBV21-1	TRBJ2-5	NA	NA	CASSTSGQGETQYF	TGTGCCAGCAGCACATCGGGACAGGGAGAGACCCAGTACTTC
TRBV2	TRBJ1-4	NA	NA	CASSVGGEGAKLFF	TGTGCCAGCAGTGTAGGAGGCGAAGGCGCAAAACTGTTTTTT
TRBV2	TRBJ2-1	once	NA	CASKVQSVNEQFF	TGTGCCAGCAAAGTCCAGAGCGTAAATGAGCAGTTCTTC
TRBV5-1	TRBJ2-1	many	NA	CASSLVASYYNEQFF	TGCGCCAGCAGCTTGGTGGCATCTTACTACAATGAGCAGTTCTTC
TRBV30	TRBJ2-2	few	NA	CAWSRGQNTGELFF	TGTGCCTGGAGTAGGGGACAGAACACCGGGGAGCTGTTTTTT